Listed below are T cell receptor beta chains from one sample, sequenced in a study of shared clonotypes between healthy human individuals. Data came from immunoSEQ multiplex PCR; TCRdb stores just in-frame clones and leaves some out. The data hold some 470,000 clones, with 76% observed a single time. Sequenced sample: PBMCs. The source of these receptors is a woman in her thirties or forties in good health. Some clones in this sample may be carry-over from other donors' samples. CDR3s include the opening cysteine and the closing phenylalanine or tryptophan.

v_gene | CDR3aa
TRBV7-2 | CASSLDGRPFNEQFF
TRBV13 | CASSSRQGRSEKLFF
TRBV7-8 | CASSLGLANPYEQYF
TRBV2 | CASSRLAGKETQYF
TRBV2 | CASTQRGLAEGSHIQYF
TRBV2 | CASSDRGGRGNQPQHF
TRBV20-1 | CSASIQWEAFF
TRBV7-6 | CASSLDVAGGIGELFF
TRBV5-1 | CASSLAGTGAQREQYF
TRBV30 | CAWSVLGGTNEKLFF
TRBV20-1 | CSAILGTEAFF
TRBV27 | CASSFLQGEAFF
TRBV7-3 | CASSLDGAVDTGELFF
TRBV11-2 | CASTGTSGSSETQYF
TRBV7-8 | CASSSEASETQYF
TRBV27 | CASSPHSLARYGYTF
TRBV7-2 | CASSVQSSGANVLTF
TRBV29-1 | CSVQGAYNEQFF
TRBV15 | CATSRDQEPGNTIYF
TRBV19 | CASRDDLNTEAFF
TRBV28 | CASGAVSTDTQYF
TRBV29-1 | CSARDRYSGNTIYF
TRBV5-1 | CASSLATAGGGADTQYF
TRBV18 | CASSLSVASTDTQYF
TRBV9 | CASSAGLAGFTDTQYF
TRBV11-2 | CASSRTVVVAGGELFF
TRBV9 | CASSVNGVWNEQYF
TRBV18 | CASSRRTGLSYEQYF
TRBV19 | CASSIGLAGSNEQFF
TRBV9 | CASSVIRTGDNEQFF
TRBV15 | CATSRDLTGVDVTQYF
TRBV30 | CAWSRSGRDTQYF